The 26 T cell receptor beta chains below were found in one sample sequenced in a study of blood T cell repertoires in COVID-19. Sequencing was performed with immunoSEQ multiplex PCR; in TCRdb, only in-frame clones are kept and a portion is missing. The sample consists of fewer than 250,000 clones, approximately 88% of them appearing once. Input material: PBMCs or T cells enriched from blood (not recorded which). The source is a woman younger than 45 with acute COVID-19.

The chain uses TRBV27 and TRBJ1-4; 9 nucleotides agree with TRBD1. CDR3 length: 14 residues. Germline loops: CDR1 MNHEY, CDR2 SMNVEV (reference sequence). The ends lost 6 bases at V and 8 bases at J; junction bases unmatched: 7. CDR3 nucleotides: TGTGCCAGCAGCCCCGGGACAGGGCGAGAAAAACTGTTTTTT. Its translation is CASSPGTGREKLFF.

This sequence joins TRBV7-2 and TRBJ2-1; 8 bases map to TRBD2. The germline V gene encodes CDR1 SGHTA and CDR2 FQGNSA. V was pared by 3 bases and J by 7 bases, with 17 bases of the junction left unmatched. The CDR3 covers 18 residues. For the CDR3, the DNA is TGTGCCAGCAGCTTTTCCCCTAGCGGGCCCGGCTCAGTGAATGAGCAGTTCTTC. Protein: CASSFSPSGPGSVNEQFF.

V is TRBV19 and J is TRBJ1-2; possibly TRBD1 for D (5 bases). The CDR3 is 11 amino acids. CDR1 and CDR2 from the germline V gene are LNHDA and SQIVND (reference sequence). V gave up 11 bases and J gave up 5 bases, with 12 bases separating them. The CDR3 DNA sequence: TGTGCCTCCGATCAGGGTTATGGCTACACCTTC. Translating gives CASDQGYGYTF.

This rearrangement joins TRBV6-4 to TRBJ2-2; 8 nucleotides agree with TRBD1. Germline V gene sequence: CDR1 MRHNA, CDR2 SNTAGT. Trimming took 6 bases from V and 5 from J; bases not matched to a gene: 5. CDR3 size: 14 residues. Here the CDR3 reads CASSAQGATGELFF. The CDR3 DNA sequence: TGTGCCAGCAGCGCCCAGGGGGCGACCGGGGAGCTGTTTTTT.

The DNA for the CDR3 is TGTGCCAGCAGCGTGACTTATAATTCACCCCTCCACTTT. This translates into CASSVTYNSPLHF. The chain links TRBV9 to TRBJ1-6; D gene ambiguous. Germline lookup yields CDR1 SGDLS and CDR2 YYNGEE. Trimming shortened V by 2 bases and J by 4 bases, and 4 bases separated the two germline ends. CDR3 length: 13 residues.

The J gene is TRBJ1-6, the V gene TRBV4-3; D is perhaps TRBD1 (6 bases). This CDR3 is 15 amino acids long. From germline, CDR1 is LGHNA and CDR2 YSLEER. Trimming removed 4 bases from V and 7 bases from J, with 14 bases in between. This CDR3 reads CASSPSGDRNSPLHF. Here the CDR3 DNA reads TGCGCCAGCAGCCCCTCAGGGGATCGCAATTCACCCCTCCACTTT.

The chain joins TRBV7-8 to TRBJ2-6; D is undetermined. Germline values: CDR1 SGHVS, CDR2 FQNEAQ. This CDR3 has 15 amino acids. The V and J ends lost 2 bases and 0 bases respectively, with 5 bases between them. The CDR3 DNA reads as TGTGCCAGCAGCTTATTTCTCTCTGGGGCCAACGTCCTGACTTTC. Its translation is CASSLFLSGANVLTF.

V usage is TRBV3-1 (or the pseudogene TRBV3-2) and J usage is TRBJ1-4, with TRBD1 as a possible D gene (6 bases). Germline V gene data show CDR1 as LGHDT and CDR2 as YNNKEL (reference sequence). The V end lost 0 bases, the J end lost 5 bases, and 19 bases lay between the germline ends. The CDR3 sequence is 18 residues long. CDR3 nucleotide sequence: TGTGCCAGCAGCCAAGATAGGGTAAAGCGCAGGGGCAATGAAAAACTGTTTTTT. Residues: CASSQDRVKRRGNEKLFF.

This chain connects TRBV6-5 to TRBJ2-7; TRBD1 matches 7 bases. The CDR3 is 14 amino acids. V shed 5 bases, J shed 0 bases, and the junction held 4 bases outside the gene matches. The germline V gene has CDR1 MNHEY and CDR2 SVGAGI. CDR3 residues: CASSPDRNSYEQYF. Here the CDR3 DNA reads TGTGCCAGCAGTCCGGACAGGAACTCCTACGAGCAGTACTTC.

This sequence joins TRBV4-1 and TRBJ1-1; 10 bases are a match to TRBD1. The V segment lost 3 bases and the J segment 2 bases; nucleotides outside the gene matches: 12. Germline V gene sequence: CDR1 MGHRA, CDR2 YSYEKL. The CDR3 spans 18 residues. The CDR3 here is CASSQDHGTGVQNTEAFF. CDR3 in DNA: TGCGCCAGCAGCCAGGACCACGGGACAGGGGTGCAAAACACTGAAGCTTTCTTT.

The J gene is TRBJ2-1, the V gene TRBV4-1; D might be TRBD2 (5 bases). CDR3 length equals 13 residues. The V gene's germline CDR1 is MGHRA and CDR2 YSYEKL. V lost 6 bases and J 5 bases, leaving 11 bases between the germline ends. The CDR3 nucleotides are TGCGCCAGCAGTATATCGGAGGACAATGAGCAGTTCTTC. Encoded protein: CASSISEDNEQFF.

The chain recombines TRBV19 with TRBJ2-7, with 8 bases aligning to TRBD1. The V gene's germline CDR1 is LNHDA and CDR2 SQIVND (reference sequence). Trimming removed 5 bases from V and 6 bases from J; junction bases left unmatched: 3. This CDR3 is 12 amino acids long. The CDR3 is CASSYQGAEQYF. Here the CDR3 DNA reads TGTGCCAGTAGTTACCAGGGGGCCGAGCAGTACTTC.

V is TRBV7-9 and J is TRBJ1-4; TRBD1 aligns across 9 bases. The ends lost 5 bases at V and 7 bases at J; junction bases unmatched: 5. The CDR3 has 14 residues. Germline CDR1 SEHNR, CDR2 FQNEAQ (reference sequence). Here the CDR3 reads CASSAGTGSEKLFF. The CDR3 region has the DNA TGTGCCAGCAGCGCCGGGACAGGGTCTGAAAAACTGTTTTTT.

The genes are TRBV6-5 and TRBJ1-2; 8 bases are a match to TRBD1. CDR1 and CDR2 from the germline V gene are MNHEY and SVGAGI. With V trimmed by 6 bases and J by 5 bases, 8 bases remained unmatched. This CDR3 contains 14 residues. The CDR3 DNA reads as TGTGCCAGCAGCACGACAGGGGCGGGTTATGGCTACACCTTC. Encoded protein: CASSTTGAGYGYTF.

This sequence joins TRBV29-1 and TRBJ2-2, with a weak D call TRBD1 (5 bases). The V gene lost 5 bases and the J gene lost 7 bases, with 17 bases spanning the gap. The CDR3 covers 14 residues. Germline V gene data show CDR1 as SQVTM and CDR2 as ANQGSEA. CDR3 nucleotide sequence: TGCAGCGTTTCTGATCCAGCCCAGGGCGGGGAGCTGTTTTTT. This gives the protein CSVSDPAQGGELFF.

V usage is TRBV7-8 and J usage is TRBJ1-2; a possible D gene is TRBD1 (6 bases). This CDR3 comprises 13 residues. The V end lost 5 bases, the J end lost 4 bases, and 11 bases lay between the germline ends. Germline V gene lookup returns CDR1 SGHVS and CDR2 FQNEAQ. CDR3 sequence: CASSDRFFYGYTF. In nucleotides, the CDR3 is TGTGCCAGCAGCGACAGGTTCTTCTATGGCTACACCTTC.

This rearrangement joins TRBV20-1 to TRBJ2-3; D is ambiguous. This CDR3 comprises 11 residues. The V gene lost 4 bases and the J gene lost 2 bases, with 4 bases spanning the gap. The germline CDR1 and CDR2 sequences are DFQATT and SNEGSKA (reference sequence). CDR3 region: CSATYTDTQYF. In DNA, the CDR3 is TGCAGTGCTACCTACACAGATACGCAGTATTTT.

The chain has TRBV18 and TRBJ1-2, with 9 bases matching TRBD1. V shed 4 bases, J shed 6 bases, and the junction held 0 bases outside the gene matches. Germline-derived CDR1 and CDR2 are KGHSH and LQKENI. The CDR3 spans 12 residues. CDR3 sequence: CASSRQGDGYTF. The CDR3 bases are TGTGCCAGCTCACGACAGGGGGATGGCTACACCTTC. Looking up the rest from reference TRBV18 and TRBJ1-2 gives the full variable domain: NAGVMQNPRHLVRRRGQEARLRCSPMKGHSHVYWYRQLPEEGLKFMVYLQKENIIDESGMPKERFSAEFPKEGPSILRIQQVVRGDSAAYFCASSRQGDGYTFGSGTRLTVV.

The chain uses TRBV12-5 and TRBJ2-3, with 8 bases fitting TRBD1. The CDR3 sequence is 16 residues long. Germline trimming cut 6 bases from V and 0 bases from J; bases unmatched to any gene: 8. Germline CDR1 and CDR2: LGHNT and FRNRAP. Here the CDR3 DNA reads TGTGCTAGTGGCTCGACAGGGGAAGTAAGCACAGATACGCAGTATTTT. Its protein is CASGSTGEVSTDTQYF.

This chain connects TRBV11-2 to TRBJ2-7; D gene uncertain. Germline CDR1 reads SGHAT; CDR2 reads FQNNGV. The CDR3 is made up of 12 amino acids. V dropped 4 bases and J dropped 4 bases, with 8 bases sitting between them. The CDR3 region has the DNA TGTGCCAGCAGCTCGACTCATTACGAGCAGTACTTC. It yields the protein CASSSTHYEQYF.

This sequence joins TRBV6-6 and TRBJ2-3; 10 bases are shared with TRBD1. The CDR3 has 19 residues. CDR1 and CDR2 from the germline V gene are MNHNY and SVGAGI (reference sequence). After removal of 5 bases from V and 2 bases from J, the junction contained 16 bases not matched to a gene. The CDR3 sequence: CASSPPGTGAIYITDTQYF. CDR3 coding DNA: TGTGCCAGCAGTCCACCAGGGACAGGGGCTATCTATATCACAGATACGCAGTATTTT.

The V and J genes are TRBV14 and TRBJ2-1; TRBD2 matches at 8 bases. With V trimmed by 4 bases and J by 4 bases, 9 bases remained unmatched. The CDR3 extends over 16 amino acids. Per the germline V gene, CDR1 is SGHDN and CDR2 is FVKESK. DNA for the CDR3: TGTGCCAGCAGCCGAGGGAAGTTAGCGGGGTACAATGAGCAGTTCTTC. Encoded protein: CASSRGKLAGYNEQFF.

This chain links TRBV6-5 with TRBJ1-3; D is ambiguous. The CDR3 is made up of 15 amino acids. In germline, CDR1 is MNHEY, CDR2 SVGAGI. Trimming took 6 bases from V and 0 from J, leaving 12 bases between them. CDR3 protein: CASRVRLGSGNTIYF. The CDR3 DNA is TGTGCCAGCAGAGTTAGACTGGGCTCTGGAAACACCATATATTTT.

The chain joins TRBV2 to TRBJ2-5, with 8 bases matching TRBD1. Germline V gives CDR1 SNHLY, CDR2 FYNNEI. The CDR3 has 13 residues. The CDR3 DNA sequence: TGTTCCCTCGGGACAGGCAAACAAGAGACCCAGTACTTC. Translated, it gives CSLGTGKQETQYF.

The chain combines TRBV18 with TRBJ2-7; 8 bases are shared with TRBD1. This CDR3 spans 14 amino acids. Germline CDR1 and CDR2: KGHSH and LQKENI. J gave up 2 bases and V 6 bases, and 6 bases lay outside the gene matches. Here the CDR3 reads CASSPGTGAYEQYF. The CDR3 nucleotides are TGTGCCAGCTCCCCCGGGACAGGCGCCTACGAGCAGTACTTC.

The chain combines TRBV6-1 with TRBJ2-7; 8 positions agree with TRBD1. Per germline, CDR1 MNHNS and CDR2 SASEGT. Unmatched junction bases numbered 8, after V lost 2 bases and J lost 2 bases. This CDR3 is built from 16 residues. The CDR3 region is CASSESIGQGAYEQYF. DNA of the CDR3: TGTGCCAGCAGTGAATCTATTGGACAGGGTGCCTACGAGCAGTACTTC.